This T cell receptor beta chain was sequenced in a study of cytomegalovirus exposure and HLA in healthy donors. Study-wide findings and caveats: Many donors shared some public TCRs, even though most TCR sequences were rare. As confirmed in vitro, three CMV-associated chains were specific for CMV antigens. Cytomegalovirus-associated TCR beta chains were listed, numbering under 200.

Concerning this clone itself: Its antigen is not known.

These donors were members of the 120-subject validation cohort, a group separate from the roughly 670-subject first cohort. Clones were sequenced by immunoSEQ multiplex PCR, and TCRdb holds only the in-frame ones, with some missing. Seen here are roughly 150,000 clones, 95% to 97% observed once, and the top ten hold 0.89%. Germline V lookup: CDR1 GTSNPN, CDR2 SVGIG (reference sequence). Losses at the gene ends were 3 bases for V and 1 base for J; bases not matched to a gene: 14. This CDR3 contains 18 residues. The chain employs TRBV30 and TRBJ1-5; TRBD1 matches 8 bases. The source material was PBMCs. This receptor was obtained from a woman under 30 in good health and CMV-seronegative. The CDR3 DNA sequence: TGTGCCTGGAGCGGACAGGGTGGGGGCCGGCCCAGCAATCAGCCCCAGCATTTT. Amino acids: CAWSGQGGGRPSNQPQHF.